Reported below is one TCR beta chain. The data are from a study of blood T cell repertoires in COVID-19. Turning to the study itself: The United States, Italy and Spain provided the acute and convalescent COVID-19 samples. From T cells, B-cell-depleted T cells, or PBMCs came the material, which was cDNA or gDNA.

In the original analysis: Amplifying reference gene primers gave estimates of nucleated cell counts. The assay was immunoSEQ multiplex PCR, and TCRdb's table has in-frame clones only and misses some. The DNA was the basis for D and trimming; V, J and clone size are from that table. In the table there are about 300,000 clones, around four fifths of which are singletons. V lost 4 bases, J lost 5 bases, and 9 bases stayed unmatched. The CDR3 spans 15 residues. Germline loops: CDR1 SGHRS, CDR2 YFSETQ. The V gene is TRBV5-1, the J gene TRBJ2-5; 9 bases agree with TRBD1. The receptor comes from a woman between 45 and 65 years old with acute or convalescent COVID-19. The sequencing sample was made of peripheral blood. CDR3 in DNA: TGCGCCAGCAGCAGGTACAGGGGGCGCGGGGAGACCCAGTACTTC. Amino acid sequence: CASSRYRGRGETQYF.